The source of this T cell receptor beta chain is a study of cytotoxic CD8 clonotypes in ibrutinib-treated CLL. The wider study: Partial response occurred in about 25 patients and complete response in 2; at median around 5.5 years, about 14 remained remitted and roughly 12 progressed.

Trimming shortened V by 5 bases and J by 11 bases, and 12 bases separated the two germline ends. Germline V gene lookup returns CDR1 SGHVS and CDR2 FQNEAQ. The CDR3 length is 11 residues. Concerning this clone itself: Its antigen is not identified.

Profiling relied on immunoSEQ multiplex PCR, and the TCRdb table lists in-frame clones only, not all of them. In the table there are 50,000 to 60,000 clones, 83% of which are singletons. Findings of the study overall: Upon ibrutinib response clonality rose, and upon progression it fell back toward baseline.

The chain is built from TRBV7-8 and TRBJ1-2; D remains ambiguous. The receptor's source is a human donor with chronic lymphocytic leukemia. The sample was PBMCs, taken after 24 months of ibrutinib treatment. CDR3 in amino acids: CASSPGIGYTF. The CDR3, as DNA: TGTGCCAGCAGCCCGGGAATTGGTTACACCTTC.